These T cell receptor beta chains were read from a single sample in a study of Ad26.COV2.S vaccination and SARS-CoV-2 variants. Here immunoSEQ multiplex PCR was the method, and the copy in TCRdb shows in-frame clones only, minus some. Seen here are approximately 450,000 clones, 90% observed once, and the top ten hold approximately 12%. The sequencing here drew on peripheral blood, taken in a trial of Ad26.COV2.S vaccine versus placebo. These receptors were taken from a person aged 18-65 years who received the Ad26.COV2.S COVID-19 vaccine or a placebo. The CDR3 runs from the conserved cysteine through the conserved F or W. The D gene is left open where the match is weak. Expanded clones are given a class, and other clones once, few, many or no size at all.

TGTGCCAGCAGCTTGATCAGGGGAAACACAGATACGCAGTATTTT	CASSLIRGNTDTQYF	-	-	TRBV5-6	TRBJ2-3
TGTGCCATCAGTGCAGGCGGGGGCGCTGGCTACACCTTC	CAISAGGGAGYTF	-	-	TRBV10-3	TRBJ1-2
TGTGCCAGCAGCCCACAGGGGTCCCTGAACACTGAAGCTTTCTTT	CASSPQGSLNTEAFF	TRBD1	-	TRBV7-8	TRBJ1-1
TGTGCCAGCAGACTCTTTAGTCCAAGGGAGCAGTTCTTC	CASRLFSPREQFF	-	-	TRBV6-5	TRBJ2-1
TGTGCCAGCAGCTTCTACAGTGTCGGCTACGAGCAGTACTTC	CASSFYSVGYEQYF	-	-	TRBV7-2	TRBJ2-7
TGTGCCAGCAGCTCCGGGGTGGCAGGGGCCACCGGGGAGCTGTTTTTT	CASSSGVAGATGELFF	-	-	TRBV5-4	TRBJ2-2
TGTGCCAGCAGGACCGGACAGGGACCTGGCTACACCTTC	CASRTGQGPGYTF	TRBD1	-	TRBV28	TRBJ1-2
TGTGCCAGCAGCCTCTCTCGCGATGAGCAGTTCTTC	CASSLSRDEQFF	-	-	TRBV11-2	TRBJ2-1
TGTGCCAGCAGTTTGGTGGGGGGCGGGATCGCTTTCTTT	CASSLVGGGIAFF	-	-	TRBV28	TRBJ1-1
TGTGCCAGCAGCGCCCTCGGGAGAGGGCACGAGCAGTACTTC	CASSALGRGHEQYF	-	-	TRBV7-9	TRBJ2-7
TGTGCCTGGAGTGTAATGGCTAGCGGGAGTTACGCCGGGGAGCTGTTTTTT	CAWSVMASGSYAGELFF	TRBD2	-	TRBV30	TRBJ2-2
TGTGCCAGCTCACCGTTCAGAGAGGAGACCCAGTACTTC	CASSPFREETQYF	-	-	TRBV18	TRBJ2-5
TGTGCCTCGGGGGCAGGGGGCCTCGAGCAGTACTTC	CASGAGGLEQYF	TRBD1	-	TRBV27	TRBJ2-7
TGTGCCGGGGGGGGACATGGCTACAATGAGCAGTTCTTC	CAGGGHGYNEQFF	-	few	TRBV2	TRBJ2-1
TGTGCCAGCAGCTCCCTGCTTCAGCACTATGGCTACACCTTC	CASSSLLQHYGYTF	-	-	TRBV5-6	TRBJ1-2
TGTGCCACCAGTGATCTAGCGGGAGGTCAGCAGTTCTTC	CATSDLAGGQQFF	TRBD2	-	TRBV24-1	TRBJ2-1
TGCGCCAGCAGTGATGTTATCCAGACTGGCGAGCAGTACTTC	CASSDVIQTGEQYF	-	once	TRBV10-1	TRBJ2-7
TGTGCCAGCCGGGGGGGACGGGACTACAATGAGCAGTTCTTC	CASRGGRDYNEQFF	TRBD2	-	TRBV2	TRBJ2-1
TGTGCCAGCAGCCGGGGCTCTAGCGGGCCCACCTACGAGCAGTACTTC	CASSRGSSGPTYEQYF	TRBD2	-	TRBV7-2	TRBJ2-7
TGTGCCAGCAGCGCAAGACAGGGGAAAGAGACCCAGTACTTC	CASSARQGKETQYF	TRBD1	few	TRBV5-4	TRBJ2-5
TGTGCCAGCAGCTTATGGCAGGCAAGGAACACTGAAGCTTTCTTT	CASSLWQARNTEAFF	-	-	TRBV11-2	TRBJ1-1
TGTGCCAGCAGTTCCGGGACAGGGAAAATCTACAATGAGCAGTTCTTC	CASSSGTGKIYNEQFF	TRBD1	-	TRBV7-2	TRBJ2-1
TGCGCCAGCAGCCAAAGCGCCGGGAGGGGAGACGAGACCCAGTACTTC	CASSQSAGRGDETQYF	TRBD2	-	TRBV4-3	TRBJ2-5
TGTGCCAGTAGTATCCCGGACAGGGGGCGGACTGAAGCTTTCTTT	CASSIPDRGRTEAFF	TRBD1	-	TRBV19	TRBJ1-1
TGTGCCAGCACCGAGGGGGGATACAGCAATCAGCCCCAGCATTTT	CASTEGGYSNQPQHF	-	-	TRBV2	TRBJ1-5